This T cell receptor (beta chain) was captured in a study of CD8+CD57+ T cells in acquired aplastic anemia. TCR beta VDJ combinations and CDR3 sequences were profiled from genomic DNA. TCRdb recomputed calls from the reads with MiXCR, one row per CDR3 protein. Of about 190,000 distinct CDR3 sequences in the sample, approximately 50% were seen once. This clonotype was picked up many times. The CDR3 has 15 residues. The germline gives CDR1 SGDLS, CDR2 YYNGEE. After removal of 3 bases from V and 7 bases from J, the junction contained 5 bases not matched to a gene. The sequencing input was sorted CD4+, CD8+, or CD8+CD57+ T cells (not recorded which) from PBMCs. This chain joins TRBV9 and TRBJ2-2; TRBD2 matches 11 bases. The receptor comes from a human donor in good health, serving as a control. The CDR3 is CASSGLAGGIGELFF. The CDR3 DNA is TGTGCCAGCAGCGGATTAGCGGGGGGGATCGGGGAGCTGTTTTTT.